These 3 T cell receptor beta chains share one sample of origin, sequenced in a study of T-cell reconstitution after alpha-beta-depleted transplantation in children (TCRdb year 2016). In the paper's terms, the treatment or condition label means: allogeneic hematopoietic cell transplantation with graft depleted of TCRalphabeta T cells and CD19 B cells. Library prep was done by PCR. The sequencer listed for this sample is Illumina HiSeq 2500. TCR library preparation used molecular barcoding, with unique molecular identifiers applied to normalize quantification of the TCRbeta repertoire. The raw public data were reprocessed by TCRdb itself: fastp quality trimming at Q25, MiXCR clonotype calling, in-frame beta chains only. Rows are unified per CDR3 protein, each entry keeping the most common DNA and genes. This sample is represented by about 250,000 distinct CDR3 sequences; 20% to 30% of them were singletons. Jointly, the top ten make up around 4.8% of the sample.

Material: PBMCs, mostly from graft donor cells, obtained 360 days after TCRalphabeta/CD19-depleted stem cell transplant. Receptor source: a female patient under 10 years old who had a stem cell transplant for congenital amegakaryocytic thrombocytopenia, so the T cells may come from the graft donor.

This sequence joins TRBV20-1 and TRBJ1-5; the match to TRBD1 covers 8 bases. Looked up from germline, CDR1 is DFQATT and CDR2 is SNEGSKA (reference sequence). CDR3 size: 13 residues. V dropped 5 bases and J dropped 2; count of bases not matched to a gene: 2. The CDR3 sequence: CSAGQGGNQPQHF. In nucleotides, the CDR3 is TGCAGTGCTGGACAGGGCGGCAATCAGCCCCAGCATTTT.

The chain has TRBV28 and TRBJ2-2, with TRBD1 matching 7 bases. The CDR3 totals 14 residues. Germline CDR1 MDHEN, CDR2 SYDVKM. After removal of 11 bases from V and 3 bases from J, the junction contained 9 bases not matched to a gene. CDR3 amino acids: CASSGTAYTGELFF. CDR3 coding DNA: TGTGCCTCATCCGGGACAGCCTACACCGGGGAGCTGTTTTTT.

In its sample, this clonotype was seen many times. The rearrangement links TRBV12-3 or TRBV12-4 to TRBJ2-1; TRBD1 matches at 12 bases. The CDR3 totals 16 residues. V trimming: 5 bases; J trimming: 2 bases; junction bases outside the gene matches: 4. The CDR3 protein is CASSRGQGAPYNEQFF. The CDR3 DNA reads TGTGCCAGCAGTAGGGGACAGGGGGCGCCCTACAATGAGCAGTTCTTC.